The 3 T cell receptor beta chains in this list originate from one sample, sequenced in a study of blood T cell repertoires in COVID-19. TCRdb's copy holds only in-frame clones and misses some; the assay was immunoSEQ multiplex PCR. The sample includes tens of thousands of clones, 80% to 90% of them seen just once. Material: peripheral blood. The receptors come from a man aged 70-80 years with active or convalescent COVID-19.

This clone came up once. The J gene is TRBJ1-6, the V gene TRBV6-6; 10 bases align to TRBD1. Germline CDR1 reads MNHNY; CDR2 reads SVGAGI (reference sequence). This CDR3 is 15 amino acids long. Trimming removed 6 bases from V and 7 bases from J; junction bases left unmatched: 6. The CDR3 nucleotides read TGTGCCAGCAGGGACAGGGGGTTGGGGAATTCACCCCTCCACTTT. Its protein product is CASRDRGLGNSPLHF.

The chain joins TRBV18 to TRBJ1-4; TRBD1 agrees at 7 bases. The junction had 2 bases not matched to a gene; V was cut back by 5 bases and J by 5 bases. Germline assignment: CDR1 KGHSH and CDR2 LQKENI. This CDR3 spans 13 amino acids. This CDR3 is CASSKGQNEKLFF. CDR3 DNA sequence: TGTGCCAGCTCAAAGGGACAGAATGAAAAACTGTTTTTT.

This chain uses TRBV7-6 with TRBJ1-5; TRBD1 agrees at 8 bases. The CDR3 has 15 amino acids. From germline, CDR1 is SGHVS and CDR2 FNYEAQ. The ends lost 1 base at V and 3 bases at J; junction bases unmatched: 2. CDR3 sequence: CASSLGTGINQPQHF. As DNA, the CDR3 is TGTGCCAGCAGCTTAGGGACAGGGATCAATCAGCCCCAGCATTTT.